This T cell receptor beta chain was documented in a study of CD8 T cells in ankylosing spondylitis. Findings and caveats of the study: Clones tied to disease were said to be significantly enriched in matched ankylosing spondylitis synovial fluid. Prior literature has documented some motif variants in synovial fluid and blood from reactive arthritis. Ankylosing spondylitis blood appeared to be characterized by a TCR beta motif of eight or nine highly homologous variants.

This clonotype occurred a few times. Its specificity is not known. The authors made TCR beta libraries by quantitative 5'-RACE with molecular barcodes. TCRdb re-derived calls from the 5' RACE reads in MiXCR, one entry per CDR3 protein. This table has roughly 440,000 distinct CDR3 sequences, 15% to 20% appearing once. The sequenced material came from blood, either unsorted or a sorted T cell fraction (not recorded which). The TCR sequence derives from a male donor with ankylosing spondylitis.

CDR3 nucleotides: TGTGCCAGCAGCCTGGGACAGGAGTATAATTCACCCCTCCACTTT. Translation gives CASSLGQEYNSPLHF. The genes are TRBV7-9 and TRBJ1-6, with TRBD1 identical over 8 bases. Losses at the gene ends were 5 bases for V and 4 bases for J; bases not matched to a gene: 4. The CDR3 is 15 residues long. Germline V gene lookup returns CDR1 SEHNR and CDR2 FQNEAQ (reference sequence).